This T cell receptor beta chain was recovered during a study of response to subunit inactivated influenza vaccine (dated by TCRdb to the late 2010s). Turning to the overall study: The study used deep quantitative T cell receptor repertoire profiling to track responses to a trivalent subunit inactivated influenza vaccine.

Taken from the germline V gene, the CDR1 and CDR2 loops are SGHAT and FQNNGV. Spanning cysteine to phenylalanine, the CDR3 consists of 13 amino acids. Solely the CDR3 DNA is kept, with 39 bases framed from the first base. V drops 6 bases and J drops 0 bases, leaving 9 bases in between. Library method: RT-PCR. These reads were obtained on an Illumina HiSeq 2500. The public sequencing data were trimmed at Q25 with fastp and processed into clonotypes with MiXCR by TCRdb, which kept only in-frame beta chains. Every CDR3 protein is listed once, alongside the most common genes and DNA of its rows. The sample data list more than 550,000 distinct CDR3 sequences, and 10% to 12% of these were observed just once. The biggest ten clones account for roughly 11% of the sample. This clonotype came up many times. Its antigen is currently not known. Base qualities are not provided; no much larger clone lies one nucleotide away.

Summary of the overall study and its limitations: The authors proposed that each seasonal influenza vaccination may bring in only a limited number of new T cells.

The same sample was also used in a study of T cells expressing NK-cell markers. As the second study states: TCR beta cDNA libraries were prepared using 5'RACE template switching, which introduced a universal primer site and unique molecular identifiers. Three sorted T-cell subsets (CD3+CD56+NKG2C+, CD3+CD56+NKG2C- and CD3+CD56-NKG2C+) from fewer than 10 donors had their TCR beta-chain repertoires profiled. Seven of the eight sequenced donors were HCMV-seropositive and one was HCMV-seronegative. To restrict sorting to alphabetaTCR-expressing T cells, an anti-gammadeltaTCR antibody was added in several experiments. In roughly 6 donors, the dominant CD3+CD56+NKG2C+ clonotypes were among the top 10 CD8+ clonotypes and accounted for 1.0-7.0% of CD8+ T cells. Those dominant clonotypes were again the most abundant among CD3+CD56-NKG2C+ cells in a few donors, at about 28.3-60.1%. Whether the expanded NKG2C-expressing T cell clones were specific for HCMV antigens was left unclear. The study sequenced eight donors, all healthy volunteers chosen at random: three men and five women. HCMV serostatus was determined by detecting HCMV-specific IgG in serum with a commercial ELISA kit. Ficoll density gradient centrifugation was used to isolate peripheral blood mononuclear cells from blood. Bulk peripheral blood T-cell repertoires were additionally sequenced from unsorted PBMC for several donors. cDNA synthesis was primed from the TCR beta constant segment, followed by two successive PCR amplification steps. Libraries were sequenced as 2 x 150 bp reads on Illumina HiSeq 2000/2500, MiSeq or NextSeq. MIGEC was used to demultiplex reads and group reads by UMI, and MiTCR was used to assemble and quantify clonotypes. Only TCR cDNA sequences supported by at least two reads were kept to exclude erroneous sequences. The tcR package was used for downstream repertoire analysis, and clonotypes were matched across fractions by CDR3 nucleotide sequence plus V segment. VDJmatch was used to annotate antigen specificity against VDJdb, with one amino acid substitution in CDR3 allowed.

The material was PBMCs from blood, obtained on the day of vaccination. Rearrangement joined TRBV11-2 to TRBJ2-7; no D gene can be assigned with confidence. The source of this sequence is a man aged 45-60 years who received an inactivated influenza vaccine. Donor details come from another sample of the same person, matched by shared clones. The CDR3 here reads CASRLLSSYEQYF. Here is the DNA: TGTGCCAGCAGGTTACTCAGCTCCTACGAGCAGTACTTC.